Listed below are T cell receptor beta chains from one sample, sequenced in a study of identical twins. One entry per CDR3 protein, called by TCRdb with MiXCR from the 5' RACE reads. This sample yields 1,800,000 or so distinct CDR3 sequences, of which around a third are seen a single time; 0.25% to 0.3% belongs to the top ten. Sequencing was performed on cord blood. The origin of the receptors is a newborn girl in good health. The CDR3 runs from the conserved cysteine through the conserved F or W. A D gene is named only where the DNA matches it firmly. Clone sizes are given selectively: once, few, many, or a class where the clone is expanded.

TRBJ2-1 TRBV11-2 NA TRBD2 TGTGCCAGCAGCTTTGGGTCGCTAGCGGGCATCTCCTACAATGAGCAGTTCTTC CASSFGSLAGISYNEQFF
TRBJ1-2 TRBV25-1 NA TRBD1 TGTGCCAGCGTGGGACAGGGGGCTACCTATGGCTACACCTTC CASVGQGATYGYTF
TRBJ1-5 TRBV4-2 many NA TGTGCCAGCAGCCAAGGGCTGGACAATCAGCCCCAGCATTTT CASSQGLDNQPQHF
TRBJ2-3 TRBV7-2 NA TRBD2 TGTGCCAGCAGGAGGAGCGGGGCTAGCACAGATACGCAGTATTTT CASRRSGASTDTQYF
TRBJ2-7 TRBV3-1 NA TRBD2 TGTGCCAGCAGCCAAGCCCCGACTAGCGGATACGAGCAGTACTTC CASSQAPTSGYEQYF
TRBJ2-7 TRBV13 NA NA TGTGCCAGCAGCTTAGAGGCGGGCAGAACCTACGAGCAGTACTTC CASSLEAGRTYEQYF
TRBJ2-3 TRBV20-1 few TRBD1 TGCAGTGTCCCGGACAGGGGCACAGATACGCAGTATTTT CSVPDRGTDTQYF
TRBJ1-6 TRBV14 NA TRBD1 TGTGCCAGCAGCCAAGATAATTTTGGGGGGCAGGGGGGATCACCCCTCCACTTT CASSQDNFGGQGGSPLHF
TRBJ2-3 TRBV20-1 few NA TGCAGTGCAGAGACGGACAAGGGTCGCACAGATACGCAGTATTTT CSAETDKGRTDTQYF
TRBJ2-7 TRBV5-1 few TRBD2 TGCGCCAGCAGCCCAACGACTAGCGGCACCTACGAGCAGTACTTC CASSPTTSGTYEQYF
TRBJ2-1 TRBV3-1 NA TRBD2 TGTGCCAGCAGCCAAGACTCCCTAGCGGGTGAGCAGTTCTTC CASSQDSLAGEQFF
TRBJ1-1 TRBV20-1 NA TRBD1 TGCAGTGCTAGTGGGACAGGGGGGACGGACACTGAAGCTTTCTTT CSASGTGGTDTEAFF
TRBJ2-7 TRBV7-2 NA NA TGTGCCAGCATTTTTCAGACTCGCTACAATGAGCAGTACTTC CASIFQTRYNEQYF
TRBJ2-7 TRBV6-2/TRBV6-3 NA NA TGTGCCAGCACCCTAACTAGCTCAAGCTCCTACAATGAGCAGTACTTC CASTLTSSSSYNEQYF
TRBJ2-1 TRBV4-2 few NA TGTGCCAGCAGCACAATATGGGGGGGCCACAATGAGCAGTTCTTC CASSTIWGGHNEQFF
TRBJ2-5 TRBV7-9 NA TRBD2 TGTGCCAGCAGCTTAGCGCAGCGGGGAAGCGAGTTTGGAGAGACCCAGTACTTC CASSLAQRGSEFGETQYF
TRBJ1-5 TRBV24-1 NA NA TGTGCCACCAGTGACGGGGGCCAGGGGAGAGGCAATCAGCCCCAGCATTTT CATSDGGQGRGNQPQHF
TRBJ1-6 TRBV20-1 few NA TGCAGTGCTAGAGCTTCAGGGGTTAATTCACCCCTCCACTTT CSARASGVNSPLHF
TRBJ2-3 TRBV15 few TRBD1 TGTGCCACCAGCAGTACAGGGGGCCTGACAGATACGCAGTATTTT CATSSTGGLTDTQYF
TRBJ1-5 TRBV7-2 NA NA TGTGCCAGCACCGCTTTCGGCGGCAATCAGCCCCAGCATTTT CASTAFGGNQPQHF
TRBJ1-2 TRBV7-2 NA NA TGTGCCAGCGGCCCCGAGACAGGAGGCGCTTATGGCTACACCTTC CASGPETGGAYGYTF
TRBJ2-3 TRBV6-1 NA TRBD2 TGTGCCAGCAGCGGACTAGCGGGGCCCACAGATACGCAGTATTTT CASSGLAGPTDTQYF
TRBJ1-6 TRBV25-1 NA NA TGTGCCAGCAGTGATCCCAGGAGCCCTAATTCACCCCTCCACTTT CASSDPRSPNSPLHF
TRBJ2-1 TRBV20-1 NA TRBD1 TGCAGTGCTAGAGATCTTACAGGGGGCAATGAGCAGTTCTTC CSARDLTGGNEQFF
TRBJ2-7 TRBV5-1 NA NA TGCGCCAGCAGCAGGGCTTCACCGGGAAGCTCCTACGAGCAGTACTTC CASSRASPGSSYEQYF
TRBJ2-7 TRBV14 NA NA TGTGCCAGCAGCCAAGTGGGGACAAGGCAGTACTTC CASSQVGTRQYF
TRBJ2-1 TRBV28 NA NA TGTGCCAGCAGTTTTAGAGGTAGCAGGAGGTCCAATGAGCAGTTCTTC CASSFRGSRRSNEQFF
TRBJ1-4 TRBV10-3 few NA TGTGCCAACCATTTCCCGTTAGCAACTAATGAAAAACTGTTTTTT CANHFPLATNEKLFF
TRBJ1-2 TRBV14 NA TRBD1 TGTGCCAGAAGTAACAGGGGTCGGGGGCCTTATGGCTACACCTTC CARSNRGRGPYGYTF
TRBJ2-1 TRBV9 few TRBD2 TGTGCCAGCAGCGCCCGGACTAGTCGGGATGAGCAGTTCTTC CASSARTSRDEQFF
TRBJ2-7 TRBV12-3/TRBV12-4 NA TRBD2 TGTGCCAGCAGAGCGGGGGCCACCTACGAGCAGTACTTC CASRAGATYEQYF
TRBJ2-3 TRBV3-1 NA TRBD2 TGTGCCAGCAGCCCAGGGACTAGGTGGACAGATACGCAGTATTTT CASSPGTRWTDTQYF
TRBJ2-7 TRBV6-1 few NA TGTGCCAGCAGTGACAGTGGCGAGCAGTACTTC CASSDSGEQYF
TRBJ2-1 TRBV10-3 few TRBD2 TGTGCCATCAGTGAGTCGGGACTAGCCAATGAGCAGTTCTTC CAISESGLANEQFF
TRBJ1-4 TRBV25-1 few NA TGTGCCAGCAGTGAATTATGGGGCAGGGAAGAGGAACTGTTTTTT CASSELWGREEELFF
TRBJ2-1 TRBV2 NA TRBD2 TGTGCCAGCAAACCCGGGACTAGCGGGCCCCATGAGCAGTTCTTC CASKPGTSGPHEQFF
TRBJ2-7 TRBV28 NA NA TGTGCCAGCAGCCCTTGGTCCTTTGGGACCTACGAGCGGTACTTC CASSPWSFGTYERYF
TRBJ2-1 TRBV28 NA NA TGTGCCAGCAGTTTCCCTGTAGCGGCAAGCGTCCACAATGAGCAGTTCTTC CASSFPVAASVHNEQFF
TRBJ2-1 TRBV20-1 NA TRBD2 TGCAGTGCTACCCTGGGACTAGATGAGCAGTTCTTC CSATLGLDEQFF
TRBJ2-7 TRBV7-2 NA NA TGTGCCAGCAGCTTCGATCACAGGTCCTACGAGCAGTACTTC CASSFDHRSYEQYF
TRBJ2-3 TRBV6-6 NA NA TGTGCCAGCGCCTTTGGGGGTGCCACAGATACGCAGTATTTT CASAFGGATDTQYF
TRBJ2-3 TRBV12-3/TRBV12-4 NA NA TGTGCCAGCAGTTTAGGGGGCCTAGGAGCAGATGTGGAGTATTTT CASSLGGLGADVEYF
TRBJ2-1 TRBV11-2 few TRBD1 TGTGCCAGCAGCGCAATTCGGGACAGGACCTACAATGAGCAGTTCTTC CASSAIRDRTYNEQFF
TRBJ2-3 TRBV28 NA TRBD2 TGTGCCAGCACCCCAGCGGGAGGAGGGAAAGATACGCAGTATTTT CASTPAGGGKDTQYF
TRBJ2-7 TRBV7-2 NA TRBD1 TGTGCCAGCAGCTGGACAGGGCCAAGGGACGAGCAGTACTTC CASSWTGPRDEQYF
TRBJ2-1 TRBV20-1 few TRBD2 TGCAGTGCTAGTGGTCTAGCGGGACTGGGTGAGCAGTTCTTC CSASGLAGLGEQFF
TRBJ2-2 TRBV4-2 NA NA TGTGCCAGCAGCCAAGATCACGGGGTAAGGACCGGGGAGCTGTTTTTT CASSQDHGVRTGELFF
TRBJ1-1 TRBV6-5 few NA TGTGCCAGCAGTCCCCGACAACCCTTAAACACTGAAGCTTTCTTT CASSPRQPLNTEAFF
TRBJ1-4 TRBV20-1 few TRBD1 TGCAGTGCCACCAGGGGGCTCAATGAAAAACTGTTTTTT CSATRGLNEKLFF
TRBJ2-1 TRBV20-1 few NA TGCAGTGCTACGGGGAGCTACAATGAGCAGTTCTTC CSATGSYNEQFF
TRBJ1-2 TRBV21-1 once NA NA CASSKYGPPDDGFNYGCTF
TRBJ2-7 TRBV18 NA TRBD1 TGTGCCAGCTCGCCCTCGGACAGGGTAGACTACGAGCAGTACTTC CASSPSDRVDYEQYF
TRBJ2-3 TRBV4-1 few TRBD2 TGCGCCAGCAGATCTTGGAGCGGGAGATCAGATACGCAGTATTTT CASRSWSGRSDTQYF
TRBJ2-1 TRBV20-1 few TRBD2 TGCAGTGATCGGACTAGCTCCTACAATGAGCAGTTCTTC CSDRTSSYNEQFF
TRBJ2-1 TRBV20-1 NA TRBD2 TGCAGTGCTAGGCCCCTAGCGGGGGGGCTCCTGAACAATGAGCAGTTCTTC CSARPLAGGLLNNEQFF
TRBJ2-3 TRBV10-3 NA NA TGTGCCATCAGTGAGTTGGGGACTGGCGGATTCACAGATACGCAGTATTTT CAISELGTGGFTDTQYF
TRBJ1-1 TRBV3-1 NA NA TGTGCCAGCAGCCAACAGACAGGCTCCACTGAAGCTTTCTTT CASSQQTGSTEAFF
TRBJ2-7 TRBV6-4 once NA TGTGCCAGCAGTGACTTATTCAAGCGGGCCCCCTCCTACAATGAGCAGTACTTC CASSDLFKRAPSYNEQYF
TRBJ1-2 TRBV9 NA TRBD1 TGTGCCAGCAGCGTAGAGCGGGACAGGGCTAACTATGGCTACACCTTC CASSVERDRANYGYTF
TRBJ2-5 TRBV5-1 NA TRBD2 TGCGCCAGCAGCCGCCGACTAGCGGGAGACGGGGTCTGGGGTGAAGAGACCCAGTACTTC CASSRRLAGDGVWGEETQYF